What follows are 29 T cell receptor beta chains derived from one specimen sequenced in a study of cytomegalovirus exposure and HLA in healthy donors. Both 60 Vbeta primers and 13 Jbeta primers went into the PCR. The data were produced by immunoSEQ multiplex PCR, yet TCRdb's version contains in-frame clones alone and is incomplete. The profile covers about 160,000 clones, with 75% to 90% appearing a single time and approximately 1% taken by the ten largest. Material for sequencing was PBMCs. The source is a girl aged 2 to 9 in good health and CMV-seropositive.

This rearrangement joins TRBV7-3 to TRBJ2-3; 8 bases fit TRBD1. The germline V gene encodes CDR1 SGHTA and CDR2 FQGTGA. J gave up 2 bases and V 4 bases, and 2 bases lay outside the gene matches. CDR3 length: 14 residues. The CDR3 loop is CASSYRGTTDTQYF. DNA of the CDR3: TGTGCCAGCAGCTACAGGGGGACCACAGATACGCAGTATTTT.

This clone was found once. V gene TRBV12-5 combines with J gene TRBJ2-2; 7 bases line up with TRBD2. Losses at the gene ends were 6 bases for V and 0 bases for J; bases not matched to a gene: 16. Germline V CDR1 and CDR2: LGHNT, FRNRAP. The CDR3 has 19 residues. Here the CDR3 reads CASGLSIGKRGANTGELFF. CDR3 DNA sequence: TGTGCTAGTGGGTTGAGCATTGGGAAACGGGGGGCGAACACCGGGGAGCTGTTTTTT. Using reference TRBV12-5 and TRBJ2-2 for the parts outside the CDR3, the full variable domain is DARVTQTPRHKVTEMGQEVTMRCQPILGHNTVFWYRQTMMQGLELLAYFRNRAPLDDSGMPKDRFSAEMPDATLATLKIQPSEPRDSAVYFCASGLSIGKRGANTGELFFGEGSRLTVL.

The CDR3 sequence: CSGGTGAGELFF. The CDR3 nucleotides are TGCAGCGGGGGGACAGGGGCCGGGGAGCTGTTTTTT. The chain links TRBV29-1 to TRBJ2-2; TRBD1 aligns across 10 bases. After removal of 7 bases from V and 6 bases from J, the junction contained 2 bases not matched to a gene. The length of the CDR3 is 12 residues. Germline CDR1 is SQVTM and CDR2 is ANQGSEA.

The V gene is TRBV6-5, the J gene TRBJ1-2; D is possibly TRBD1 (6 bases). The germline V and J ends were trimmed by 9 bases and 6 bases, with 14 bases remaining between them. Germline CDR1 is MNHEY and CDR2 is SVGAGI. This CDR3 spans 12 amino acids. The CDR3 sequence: CASGTSRDGYTF. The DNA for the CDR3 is TGTGCCAGTGGGACATCTCGCGATGGCTACACCTTC.

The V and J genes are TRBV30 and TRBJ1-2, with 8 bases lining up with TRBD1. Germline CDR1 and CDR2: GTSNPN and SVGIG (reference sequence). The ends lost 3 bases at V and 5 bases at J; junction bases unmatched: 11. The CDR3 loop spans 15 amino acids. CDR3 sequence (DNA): TGTGCCTGGAGGGGGTGGGACAGGCGGAATTATGGCTACACCTTC. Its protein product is CAWRGWDRRNYGYTF.

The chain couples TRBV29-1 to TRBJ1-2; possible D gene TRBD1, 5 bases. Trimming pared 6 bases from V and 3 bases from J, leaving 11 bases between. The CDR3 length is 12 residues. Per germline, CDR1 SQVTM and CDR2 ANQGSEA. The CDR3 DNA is TGCAGCGTAGGAGGGGTGGACTATGGCTACACCTTC. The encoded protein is CSVGGVDYGYTF.

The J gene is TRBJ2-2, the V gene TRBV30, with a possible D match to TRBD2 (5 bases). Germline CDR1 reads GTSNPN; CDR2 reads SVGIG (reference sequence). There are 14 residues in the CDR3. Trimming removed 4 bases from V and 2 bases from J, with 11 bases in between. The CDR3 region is CAWTRAVNTGELFF. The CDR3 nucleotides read TGTGCCTGGACACGAGCGGTTAACACCGGGGAGCTGTTTTTT.

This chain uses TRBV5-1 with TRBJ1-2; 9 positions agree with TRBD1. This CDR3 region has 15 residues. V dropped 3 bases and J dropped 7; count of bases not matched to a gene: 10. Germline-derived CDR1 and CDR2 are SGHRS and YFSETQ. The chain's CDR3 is CASSSNAGTGSGYTF. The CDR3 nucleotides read TGCGCCAGCAGCTCCAACGCCGGGACAGGGTCTGGCTACACCTTC.

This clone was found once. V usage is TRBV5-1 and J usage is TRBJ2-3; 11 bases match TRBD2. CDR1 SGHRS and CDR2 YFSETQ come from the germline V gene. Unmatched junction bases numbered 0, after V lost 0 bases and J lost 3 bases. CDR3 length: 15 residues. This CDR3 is CASSLASGRTDTQYF. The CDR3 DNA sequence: TGCGCCAGCAGCTTGGCTAGCGGGAGGACAGATACGCAGTATTTT. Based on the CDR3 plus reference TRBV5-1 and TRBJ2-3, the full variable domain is KAGVTQTPRYLIKTRGQQVTLSCSPISGHRSVSWYQQTPGQGLQFLFEYFSETQRNKGNFPGRFSGRQFSNSRSEMNVSTLELGDSALYLCASSLASGRTDTQYFGPGTRLTVL.

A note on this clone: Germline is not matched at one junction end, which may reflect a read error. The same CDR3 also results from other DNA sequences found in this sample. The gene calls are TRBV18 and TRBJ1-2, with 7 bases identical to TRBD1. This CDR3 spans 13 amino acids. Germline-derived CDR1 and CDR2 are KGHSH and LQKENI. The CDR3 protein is CASSQETGSGYTF. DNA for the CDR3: TGTGCCAGCTCACAAGAGACAGGGAGTGGCTATACCTTC.

CDR3 sequence reads: CAISSEETQYF. The CDR3 DNA follows: TGTGCCATCAGCTCGGAGGAGACCCAGTACTTC. The rearrangement links TRBV10-3 to TRBJ2-5; D call uncertain. CDR1 is ENHRY, CDR2 SYGVKD, per germline. This CDR3 is 11 amino acids long. The V and J ends lost 6 bases and 5 bases respectively, with 7 bases between them.

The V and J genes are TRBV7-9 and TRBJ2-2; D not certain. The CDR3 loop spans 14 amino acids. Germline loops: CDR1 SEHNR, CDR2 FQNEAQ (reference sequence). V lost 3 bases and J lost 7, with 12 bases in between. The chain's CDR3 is CASSLGLSGGELFF. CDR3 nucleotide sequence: TGTGCCAGCAGCTTGGGCCTTAGTGGCGGGGAGCTGTTTTTT.

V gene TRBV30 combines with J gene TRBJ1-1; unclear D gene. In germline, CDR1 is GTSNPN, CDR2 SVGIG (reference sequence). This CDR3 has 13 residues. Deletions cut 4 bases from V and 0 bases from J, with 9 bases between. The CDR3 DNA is TGTGCCTGGAAAGCCCGGGTGAACACTGAAGCTTTCTTT. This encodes CAWKARVNTEAFF.

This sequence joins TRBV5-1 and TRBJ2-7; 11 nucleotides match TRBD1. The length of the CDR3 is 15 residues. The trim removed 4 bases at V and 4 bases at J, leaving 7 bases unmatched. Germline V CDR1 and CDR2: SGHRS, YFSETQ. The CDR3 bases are TGCGCCAGCAGCCTTTCCGGGACAGGGGGTTACGAGCAGTACTTC. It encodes CASSLSGTGGYEQYF.

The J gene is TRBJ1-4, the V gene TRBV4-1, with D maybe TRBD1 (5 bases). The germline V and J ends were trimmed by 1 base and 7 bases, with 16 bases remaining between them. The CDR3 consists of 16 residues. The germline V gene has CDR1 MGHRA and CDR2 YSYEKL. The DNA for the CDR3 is TGCGCCAGCAGCCAAGTGGGGGGGATGGGGAGTGAAAAACTGTTTTTT. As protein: CASSQVGGMGSEKLFF.

The CDR3 sequence: CASSPRTGGLANGGELFF. The CDR3 nucleotides read TGTGCCAGCAGTCCCCGGACAGGAGGACTAGCGAACGGCGGGGAGCTGTTTTTT. This chain uses TRBV27 with TRBJ2-2, with 9 positions matching TRBD2. The junction had 17 bases not matched to a gene; V was cut back by 5 bases and J by 7 bases. Germline lookup yields CDR1 MNHEY and CDR2 SMNVEV (reference sequence). The CDR3 runs 18 residues.

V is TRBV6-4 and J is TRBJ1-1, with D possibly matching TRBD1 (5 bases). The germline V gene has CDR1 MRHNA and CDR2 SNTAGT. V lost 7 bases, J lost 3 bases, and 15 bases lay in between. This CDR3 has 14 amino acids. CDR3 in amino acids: CASTRRWGDTEAFF. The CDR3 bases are TGTGCCAGCACCAGACGATGGGGGGACACTGAAGCTTTCTTT.

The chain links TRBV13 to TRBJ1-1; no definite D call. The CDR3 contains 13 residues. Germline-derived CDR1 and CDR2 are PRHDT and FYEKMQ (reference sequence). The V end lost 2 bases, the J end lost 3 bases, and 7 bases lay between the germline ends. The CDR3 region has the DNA TGTGCCAGCAGCTTATTGTCGTACACTGAAGCTTTCTTT. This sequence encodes CASSLLSYTEAFF. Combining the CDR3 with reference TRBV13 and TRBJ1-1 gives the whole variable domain AAGVIQSPRHLIKEKRETATLKCYPIPRHDTVYWYQQGPGQDPQFLISFYEKMQSDKGSIPDRFSAQQFSDYHSELNMSSLELGDSALYFCASSLLSYTEAFFGQGTRLTVV.

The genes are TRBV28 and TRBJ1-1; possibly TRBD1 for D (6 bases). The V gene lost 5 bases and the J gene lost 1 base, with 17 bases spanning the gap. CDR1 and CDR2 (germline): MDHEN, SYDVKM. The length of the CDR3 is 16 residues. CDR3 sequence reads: CASSPSLQGSNTEAFF. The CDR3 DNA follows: TGTGCCAGCAGTCCCTCTCTTCAGGGGTCGAACACTGAAGCTTTCTTT.

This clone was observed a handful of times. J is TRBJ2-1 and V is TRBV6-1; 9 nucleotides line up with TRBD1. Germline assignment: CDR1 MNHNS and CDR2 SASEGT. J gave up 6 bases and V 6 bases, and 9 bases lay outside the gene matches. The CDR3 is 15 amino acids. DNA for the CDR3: TGTGCCAGCAGCCACCGGGACAGGGTCGGCAATGAGCAGTTCTTC. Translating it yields CASSHRDRVGNEQFF.

CDR3 sequence: CASSPAQGATYEQYF. The DNA for the CDR3 is TGTGCCAGCAGCCCCGCACAGGGGGCCACCTACGAGCAGTACTTC. The chain combines TRBV28 with TRBJ2-7, with 9 bases identical to TRBD1. There are 15 residues in the CDR3. The germline V gene encodes CDR1 MDHEN and CDR2 SYDVKM. The V and J ends lost 6 bases and 2 bases, in that order; junction bases with no gene match: 8.

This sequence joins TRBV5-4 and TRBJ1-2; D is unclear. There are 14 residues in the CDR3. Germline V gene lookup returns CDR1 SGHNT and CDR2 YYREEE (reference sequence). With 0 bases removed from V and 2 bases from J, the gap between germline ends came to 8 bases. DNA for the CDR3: TGTGCCAGCAGCTTGGCCCGTCAGAACTATGGCTACACCTTC. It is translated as CASSLARQNYGYTF.

CDR3 region: CASRTGHGNTIYF. The CDR3 region has the DNA TGTGCCAGCCGGACAGGCCATGGAAACACCATATATTTT. This rearrangement joins TRBV28 to TRBJ1-3, with 7 bases aligning to TRBD1. Germline values: CDR1 MDHEN, CDR2 SYDVKM. The CDR3 has 13 amino acids. V shed 8 bases and J 3 bases; nucleotides not matched to a gene: 4.

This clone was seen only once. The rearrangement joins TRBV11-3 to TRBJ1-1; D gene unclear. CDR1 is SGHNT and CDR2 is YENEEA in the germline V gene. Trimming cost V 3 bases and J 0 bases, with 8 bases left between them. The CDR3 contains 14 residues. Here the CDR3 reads CASSFAYMNTEAFF. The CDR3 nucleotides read TGTGCCAGCAGCTTCGCGTATATGAACACTGAAGCTTTCTTT.

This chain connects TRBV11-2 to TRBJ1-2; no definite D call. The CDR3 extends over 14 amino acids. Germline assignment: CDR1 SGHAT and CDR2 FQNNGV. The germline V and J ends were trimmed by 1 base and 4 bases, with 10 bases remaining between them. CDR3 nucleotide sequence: TGTGCCAGCAGCTTAGGGCAGTGGAGCTATGGCTACACCTTC. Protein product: CASSLGQWSYGYTF.

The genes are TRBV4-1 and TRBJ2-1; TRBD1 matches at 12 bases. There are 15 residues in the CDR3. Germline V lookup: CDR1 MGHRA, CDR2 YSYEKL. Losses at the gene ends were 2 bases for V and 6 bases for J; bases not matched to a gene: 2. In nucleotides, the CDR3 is TGCGCCAGCAGCCAACCGGGACAGGGGGCCAATGAGCAGTTCTTC. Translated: CASSQPGQGANEQFF.

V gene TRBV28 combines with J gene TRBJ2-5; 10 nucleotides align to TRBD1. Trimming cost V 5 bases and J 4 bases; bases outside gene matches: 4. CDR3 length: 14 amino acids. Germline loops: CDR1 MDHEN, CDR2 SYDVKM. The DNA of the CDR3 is TGTGCCAGCAGTCCTTGGACAGGGGGAGAGACCCAGTACTTC. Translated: CASSPWTGGETQYF. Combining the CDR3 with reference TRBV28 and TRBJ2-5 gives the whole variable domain DVKVTQSSRYLVKRTGEKVFLECVQDMDHENMFWYRQDPGLGLRLIYFSYDVKMKEKGDIPEGYSVSREKKERFSLILESASTNQTSMYLCASSPWTGGETQYFGPGTRLLVL.

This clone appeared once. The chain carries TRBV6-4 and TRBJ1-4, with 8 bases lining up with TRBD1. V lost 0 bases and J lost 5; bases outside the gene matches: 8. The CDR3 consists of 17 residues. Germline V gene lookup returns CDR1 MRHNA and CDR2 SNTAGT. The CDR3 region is CASSDSPSGGPNEKLFF. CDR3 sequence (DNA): TGTGCCAGCAGTGACTCCCCCTCAGGGGGCCCAAATGAAAAACTGTTTTTT.

CDR3 loop: CASTEGAAGSYGYTF. The DNA of the CDR3 is TGCGCCAGCACGGAGGGGGCCGCAGGGAGCTATGGCTACACCTTC. V usage is TRBV5-1 and J usage is TRBJ1-2; 7 bases line up with TRBD1. CDR1 is SGHRS and CDR2 is YFSETQ in the germline V gene. V dropped 6 bases and J dropped 4; count of bases not matched to a gene: 12. The CDR3 runs 15 residues.